This TCR beta chain emerged from a study of identical twins. Study results and caveats: The same donors were not followed; conclusions instead depended on cross-sectional statistical analysis.

The CDR3 is 17 amino acids. The ends lost 0 bases at V and 2 bases at J; junction bases unmatched: 9. The germline gives CDR1 SGHDN, CDR2 FVKESK. One entry per CDR3 protein results from TCRdb running MiXCR on the 5' RACE reads. Of 1.5 million to 2 million distinct CDR3 sequences in the sample, roughly 35% are singletons; the top ten hold 0.27%. This clonotype was observed a handful of times. The target antigen is unknown. The clonotype originates from a newborn girl in good health. The chain combines TRBV14 with TRBJ2-5; 7 nucleotides match TRBD1. Sequencing was done on a sample of cord blood. CDR3 amino acids: CASSQDKHRQGQETQYF. Written as DNA, the CDR3 is TGTGCCAGCAGCCAAGATAAGCATAGACAGGGACAAGAGACCCAGTACTTC.